These T cell receptor beta chains were read from a single sample in a study of control samples from healthy donors and cancer patients. The method was immunoSEQ multiplex PCR; TCRdb's version includes in-frame clones alone and lacks a portion of them. The table includes around 99,000 clones, 90% detected once. Sequenced material: blood. The receptor set was obtained from a human donor in good health. The donor label of this sample is uncertain. Each CDR3 is given with its conserved first and last residue. The D gene is left open where the match is weak.

d_call,j_call,cdr3_length,v_call,cdr3_nt,cdr3_aa
.,TRBJ2-2,14,TRBV5-1,TGCGCCAGCAGCCTGGGGCAGGGGACCGGGGAGCTGTTTTTT,CASSLGQGTGELFF
.,TRBJ2-3,15,TRBV19,TGTGCCAGTAGACCGAGGGGCTTTTCTACAGATACGCAGTATTTT,CASRPRGFSTDTQYF
.,TRBJ1-1,13,TRBV30,TGTGCCGGCCGGAGGGGCGGGAACACTGAAGCTTTCTTT,CAGRRGGNTEAFF
.,TRBJ2-3,16,TRBV24-1,TGTGCCACCAGTGACACCCAAGGGTGGGGCACAGATACGCAGTATTTT,CATSDTQGWGTDTQYF
TRBD1,TRBJ1-4,17,TRBV4-1,TGCGCCAGCAGCCACCTACACCAGACAGGGGGCGGTGAAAAACTGTTTTTT,CASSHLHQTGGGEKLFF
.,TRBJ1-6,16,TRBV5-4,TGTGCCAGCAGCTTGTGGGGGAGCTCCTATAATTCACCCCTCCACTTT,CASSLWGSSYNSPLHF
.,TRBJ2-3,15,TRBV24-1,TGTGCCACCAAAGGGACCCCTCCTTTCGGAGATACGCAGTATTTT,CATKGTPPFGDTQYF
.,TRBJ2-1,14,TRBV29-1,TGCAGCGCTGACTTCGGGGGTTCCTACAATGAGCAGTTCTTC,CSADFGGSYNEQFF
TRBD1,TRBJ2-7,17,TRBV2,TGTGCCAGCAGCGGTAAGGACAGGGTTATGTGGGATTCCGAGCAGTACTTC,CASSGKDRVMWDSEQYF
.,TRBJ1-5,14,TRBV2,TGTGCCAGCAGTAAGGGGACAAGCCCGGGGCCCCAGCATTTT,CASSKGTSPGPQHF
.,TRBJ1-1,15,TRBV29-1,TGCAGCGTCCATGGGGTGGGCGGAAAGGACACTGAAGCTTTCTTT,CSVHGVGGKDTEAFF
.,TRBJ1-4,15,TRBV15,TGTGCCACCAGCATACAGGGCGGAGGGTATGAAAAACTGTTTTTT,CATSIQGGGYEKLFF
.,TRBJ2-3,14,TRBV11-2,TGTGCCAGCAGTGCTAGCGCTAGCACAGATACGCAGTATTTT,CASSASASTDTQYF
.,TRBJ2-3,15,TRBV12-5,TGTGCTAGTGGTTTGGGAACAGGGTCCACAGATACGCAGTATTTT,CASGLGTGSTDTQYF
.,TRBJ1-1,14,TRBV15,TGTGCCACCAGCAGAGATCCTCCAGTTAATGAAGCTTTCTTT,CATSRDPPVNEAFF
TRBD2,TRBJ2-3,14,TRBV30,TGTGCCTGGTCGGGGGGGAAGGTTGGGGATACGCAGTATTTT,CAWSGGKVGDTQYF
.,TRBJ1-2,14,TRBV3-1/TRBV3-2,TGTGCCAGCAGCCCCGACAGTCCTAACTATGGCTACACCTTC,CASSPDSPNYGYTF
.,TRBJ1-2,14,TRBV5-1,TGCGCCAGCAGCTTTGTACAGGCCCATGACGGCTACACCTTC,CASSFVQAHDGYTF
.,TRBJ1-2,12,TRBV18,TGTGCCAGCTCACAGTCCTATTATGGCTACACCTTC,CASSQSYYGYTF
TRBD1,TRBJ1-1,12,TRBV7-9,TGTGCCAGCAGCATTACAGGGGGCACGGCTTTCTTT,CASSITGGTAFF
TRBD1,TRBJ1-1,15,TRBV5-1,TGCGCCAGCAGCCCGAGACAGGGGCGGAACACTGAAGCTTTCTTT,CASSPRQGRNTEAFF
TRBD1,TRBJ1-6,17,TRBV19,TGTGCCAGTAGTATTTACCGCGGACAGGGAGGTAAATCACCCCTCCACTTT,CASSIYRGQGGKSPLHF